These 25 T cell receptor beta chains were sequenced from one sample in a study of vaccination effects on CD4 cells after COVID-19. TCRdb's table, derived via immunoSEQ multiplex PCR, lists solely in-frame clones and lacks some. Here the sample spans tens of thousands of clones, around 74% being singletons. Their antigens remain unidentified. Subsequent to 10 days of culture, CD4+ T cells were isolated. Each participant was given two doses of one vaccine (BNT162b2 or mRNA-1273). The sequenced sample was CD4+ T cells from PBMCs cultured without peptide, obtained after COVID-19 vaccination. All receptors come from a human donor who received a COVID-19 vaccine.

The chain is built from TRBV12-3 or TRBV12-4 and TRBJ1-1, with D hard to call. V dropped 3 bases and J dropped 4 bases, with 9 bases sitting between them. The CDR3 covers 13 residues. In DNA, the CDR3 is TGTGCCAGCAGTTTTCGTCACCTCACTGAAGCTTTCTTT. It specifies CASSFRHLTEAFF.

The chain joins TRBV24-1 to TRBJ1-2; D gene ambiguous. Per the germline V gene, CDR1 is KGHDR and CDR2 is SFDVKD. The CDR3 totals 13 residues. Trimming shortened V by 7 bases and J by 1 base, and 9 bases separated the two germline ends. The CDR3, as DNA: TGTGCCACCAGCGGTGGGGTTAACTATGGCTACACCTTC. Translating it yields CATSGGVNYGYTF.

This rearrangement joins TRBV12-5 to TRBJ1-5, with 7 positions matching TRBD1. J gave up 7 bases and V 7 bases, and 16 bases lay outside the gene matches. Germline loops: CDR1 LGHNT, CDR2 FRNRAP. CDR3 length equals 16 residues. This CDR3 reads CASAQFGTGARQPQHF. Written as DNA, the CDR3 is TGTGCTAGTGCCCAATTCGGCACAGGGGCCCGCCAGCCCCAGCATTTT.

The J gene is TRBJ2-5, the V gene TRBV5-1; the D gene is possibly TRBD2 (6 bases). V dropped 0 bases and J dropped 9 bases, with 12 bases sitting between them. The CDR3 is made up of 13 amino acids. From germline, CDR1 is SGHRS and CDR2 YFSETQ. The CDR3: CASSLEASEPQYF. CDR3 nucleotides: TGCGCCAGCAGCTTGGAGGCTAGCGAGCCCCAGTACTTC.

The genes are TRBV19 and TRBJ1-4, with D possibly TRBD1 on 6 matching bases. From germline, CDR1 is LNHDA and CDR2 SQIVND (reference sequence). V gave up 11 bases and J gave up 3 bases, with 13 bases separating them. The CDR3 spans 13 residues. The CDR3 loop reads CAAQGTSNEKLFF. The DNA of the CDR3 is TGTGCCGCCCAGGGGACTTCTAATGAAAAACTGTTTTTT.

The chain combines TRBV4-1 with TRBJ1-5; the D gene is possibly TRBD1 (5 bases). CDR1 and CDR2 from the germline V gene are MGHRA and YSYEKL. The ends were cut back, 1 base at V and 4 bases at J, with 20 bases in the middle. This CDR3 has 18 amino acids. The CDR3 coding sequence is TGCGCCAGCAGCCAAGGATTGATCCTTGGAGGGGTAAATCAGCCCCAGCATTTT. Translated, it gives CASSQGLILGGVNQPQHF.

The chain is built from TRBV5-4 and TRBJ1-2, with TRBD1 identical over 8 bases. The germline V gene has CDR1 SGHNT and CDR2 YYREEE (reference sequence). Trimming took 4 bases from V and 6 from J; bases not matched to a gene: 11. The CDR3 length is 15 residues. The CDR3 DNA reads as TGTGCCAGCAGCCTGACCTCCGGACAGGGAGATGGCTACACCTTC. Amino acids: CASSLTSGQGDGYTF.

This chain uses TRBV7-2 with TRBJ2-3; 8 positions agree with TRBD1. The CDR3 length is 17 residues. In germline, CDR1 is SGHTA, CDR2 FQGNSA. V dropped 4 bases and J dropped 4; count of bases not matched to a gene: 13. CDR3 coding DNA: TGTGCCAGCAGCTCCCAACCCCGGGGCAGGGGGCCAGATACGCAGTATTTT. Encoded protein: CASSSQPRGRGPDTQYF.

This clone was observed once. The J gene is TRBJ2-2, the V gene TRBV7-6, with D possibly being TRBD2 (5 bases). Germline assignment: CDR1 SGHVS and CDR2 FNYEAQ. Trimming left V 3 bases short and J 5 bases short, with 10 bases between. This CDR3 has 14 residues. The CDR3 bases are TGTGCCAGCAGCTTTAAGGGCGGGACCGGGGAGCTGTTTTTT. Its translation: CASSFKGGTGELFF.

The V call is TRBV5-1, the J call TRBJ1-6, with D possibly being TRBD1 (5 bases). Per the germline V gene, CDR1 is SGHRS and CDR2 is YFSETQ. The CDR3 loop spans 14 amino acids. The V end lost 0 bases, the J end lost 9 bases, and 10 bases lay between the germline ends. The CDR3 bases are TGCGCCAGCAGCTTGGCAGGGTATGGTTCACCCCTCCACTTT. Translated: CASSLAGYGSPLHF.

The gene calls are TRBV12-5 and TRBJ1-5; D remains unclear. The V end was cut by 3 bases, the J end by 4 bases, with 10 bases between. CDR3 length: 14 residues. The germline CDR1 and CDR2 sequences are LGHNT and FRNRAP. CDR3 protein: CASGLGSGNQPQHF. The CDR3 nucleotides read TGTGCTAGTGGTTTAGGATCCGGGAATCAGCCCCAGCATTTT.

The genes are TRBV7-9 and TRBJ1-5; D remains ambiguous. In germline, CDR1 is SEHNR, CDR2 FQNEAQ (reference sequence). This CDR3 comprises 15 residues. The V and J ends lost 5 bases and 5 bases respectively, with 16 bases between them. CDR3 DNA: TGTGCCAGCAGCGTGGTCGCCATGCTCGATCAGCCCCAGCATTTT. The encoded protein is CASSVVAMLDQPQHF.

The V gene is TRBV7-2, the J gene TRBJ2-3; D gene ambiguous. The CDR3 covers 13 residues. Germline CDR1 is SGHTA and CDR2 is FQGNSA. Trimming removed 1 base from V and 9 bases from J, with 11 bases in between. CDR3 DNA: TGTGCCAGCAGCTTAGGGGCGTTGAGGACGCAGTATTTT. This encodes CASSLGALRTQYF.

V and J are TRBV3-1 (or the pseudogene TRBV3-2) and TRBJ2-7; D is perhaps TRBD2 (7 bases). Germline V gene sequence: CDR1 LGHDT, CDR2 YNNKEL (reference sequence). Trimming pared 1 base from V and 8 bases from J, leaving 15 bases between. CDR3 size: 14 residues. CDR3 nucleotide sequence: TGTGCCAGCAGCCAAGGCGGGGGCGATGAAAAGCAGTACGTC. This translates into CASSQGGGDEKQYV.

The chain joins TRBV6-5 to TRBJ1-6; a possible D gene is TRBD1 (5 bases). The germline gives CDR1 MNHEY, CDR2 SVGAGI. The CDR3 has 14 residues. V was pared by 8 bases and J by 9 bases, with 17 bases between. The CDR3 DNA reads as TGTGCCAGCTCGCCCCGGGCAGGGAGTTCACCCCTCCACTTT. Amino acids: CASSPRAGSSPLHF.

This clone was counted once. V usage is TRBV29-1 and J usage is TRBJ2-3, with D possibly TRBD1 on 5 matching bases. Trimming cost V 6 bases and J 0 bases, with 22 bases left between them. This CDR3 spans 17 amino acids. The germline V gene encodes CDR1 SQVTM and CDR2 ANQGSEA. For the CDR3, the DNA is TGCAGCGTAGGTGGACATAGAGACGTCCATAGCACAGATACGCAGTATTTT. As protein: CSVGGHRDVHSTDTQYF.

This chain links TRBV4-1 with TRBJ2-1; weak D call: TRBD2 (6 bases). Between the trimmed V and J ends, which lost 5 bases and 8 bases, there was a span of 22 bases. CDR1 is MGHRA, CDR2 YSYEKL, per germline. The CDR3 has 16 amino acids. DNA of the CDR3: TGCGCCAGCAGCAGAGGGACTTTTCGACAAATGGATGAGCAGTTCTTC. Translation: CASSRGTFRQMDEQFF.

V usage is TRBV11-1 and J usage is TRBJ2-2; TRBD2 matches 7 bases. Germline trimming cut 2 bases from V and 6 bases from J; bases unmatched to any gene: 9. Germline loops: CDR1 SGHAT, CDR2 FQDESV (reference sequence). This CDR3 comprises 16 residues. The CDR3 here is CASSLYVSGTSGELFF. As DNA, the CDR3 is TGTGCCAGCAGCTTATATGTGAGCGGGACCTCCGGGGAGCTGTTTTTT. The full variable domain, its missing parts supplied by reference TRBV11-1 and TRBJ2-2, is EAEVAQSPRYKITEKSQAVAFWCDPISGHATLYWYRQILGQGPELLVQFQDESVVDDSQLPKDRFSAERLKGVDSTLKIQPAELGDSAMYLCASSLYVSGTSGELFFGEGSRLTVL.

This clone occurred a few times. This chain connects TRBV12-3 or TRBV12-4 to TRBJ1-6; TRBD1 aligns across 9 bases. V shed 4 bases and J 11 bases; nucleotides not matched to a gene: 3. The CDR3 contains 13 residues. The CDR3 DNA follows: TGTGCCAGCAGTTCGGACAGGGGAACACCCCTCCACTTT. Residues: CASSSDRGTPLHF.

J is TRBJ1-1 and V is TRBV11-2; 10 bases agree with TRBD1. The CDR3 has 15 residues. Losses at the gene ends were 5 bases for V and 8 bases for J; bases not matched to a gene: 11. CDR1 is SGHAT, CDR2 FQNNGV, per germline. CDR3: CASSGRDRGIAEAFF. The CDR3 DNA is TGTGCCAGCAGCGGGCGGGACAGGGGAATTGCAGAAGCTTTCTTT.

V gene TRBV15 combines with J gene TRBJ2-5, with 8 bases matching TRBD1. CDR1 is LNHNV and CDR2 is YYDKDF in the germline V gene (reference sequence). The CDR3 is 14 amino acids. V was clipped by 8 bases and J by 5 bases; unmatched bases: 10. For the CDR3, the DNA is TGTGCCACCGCTCCGGCAGGGGGCTCGGAGACCCAGTACTTC. As protein: CATAPAGGSETQYF.

CDR3 DNA sequence: TGTGCCAGCAGCCTCCTCGGACAGAACACCGGGGAGCTGTTTTTT. Its protein product is CASSLLGQNTGELFF. V is TRBV11-1 and J is TRBJ2-2; a weak D match, TRBD1 (5 bases). The CDR3 has 15 amino acids. Looked up from germline, CDR1 is SGHAT and CDR2 is FQDESV (reference sequence). V was trimmed by 5 bases and J by 1 base, leaving 11 bases between them.

The chain joins TRBV7-2 to TRBJ1-3; D remains ambiguous. CDR3 length equals 15 residues. V lost 5 bases and J 6 bases, leaving 17 bases between the germline ends. CDR1 is SGHTA, CDR2 FQGNSA, per germline. The CDR3 DNA follows: TGTGCCAGCAGCCCAGGACCACTCGTTGAAAACACCATATATTTT. As protein: CASSPGPLVENTIYF.

The rearrangement joins TRBV6-5 to TRBJ2-5; possible D gene TRBD2, 6 bases. With 2 bases removed from V and 7 bases from J, the gap between germline ends came to 8 bases. Germline V gene data show CDR1 as MNHEY and CDR2 as SVGAGI. The CDR3 is 12 residues long. CDR3 in amino acids: CASSYVGGTQYF. In nucleotides, the CDR3 is TGTGCCAGCAGTTACGTCGGGGGGACCCAGTACTTC.

V is TRBV7-8 and J is TRBJ2-7, with 7 bases fitting TRBD1. V lost 3 bases to trimming and J lost 4 bases; unmatched junction nucleotides: 9. Germline loops: CDR1 SGHVS, CDR2 FQNEAQ. This CDR3 spans 15 amino acids. The CDR3 nucleotides are TGTGCCAGCAGCTTGACAGGGCATCTGATATACGAGCAGTACGTC. This gives the protein CASSLTGHLIYEQYV.